The text below deals with one T cell receptor (beta chain). What it recognizes is unknown. TCR cDNA libraries came from RNA via a modified published protocol. TCRdb reprocessed the 5' RACE reads via MiXCR and lists one record per CDR3 protein. The data contain fewer than 450,000 distinct CDR3 sequences, over 25% of them singletons. These data originate in a study of identical twins' blood T cells. About the research overall: Roughly twelve libraries, six alpha and six beta, gave around 48 million reads.

Whole-study results and caveats: Twin similarity might stem from environmental factors, not only genetics.

This CDR3 is 14 amino acids long. V was pared by 6 bases and J by 2 bases, with 11 bases between. CDR1 is MNHEY and CDR2 is SVGAGI in the germline V gene. Donors were six healthy women in three monozygous twin pairs. This clonotype was obtained from a woman between 18 and 49 years old in good health. The rearrangement joins TRBV6-5 to TRBJ1-3; weak D call: TRBD1 (5 bases). Sequencing was carried out using PBMCs. The CDR3 spells CASRGRGPGNTIYF. The CDR3 DNA reads as TGTGCCAGCAGGGGAAGGGGCCCTGGAAACACCATATATTTT.